The 22 T cell receptor beta chains below were found in one sample sequenced in a study of OX40 agonist ivuxolimab in advanced cancers. Sequencing used immunoSEQ multiplex PCR; TCRdb keeps in-frame clones, though not all of them. The sample records about 84,000 clones, roughly 87% being singletons. The sequenced sample was CD4+ or CD8+ T cells sorted from blood, obtained in a trial of the OX40 agonist ivuxolimab. These receptors were taken from an adult with an advanced solid tumor such as melanoma, head and neck, liver or kidney cancer.

The chain joins TRBV6-5 to TRBJ2-5; TRBD1 is a possible D gene (7 bases). CDR1 MNHEY and CDR2 SVGAGI come from the germline V gene. This CDR3 is 11 amino acids long. The CDR3 loop is CTTQGGETQYF. The CDR3 nucleotides read TGTACGACGCAGGGGGGAGAGACCCAGTACTTC.

CDR3 nucleotide sequence: TGCAGTGCTAGGGGGCCGAATGAGCAGTTCTTC. Translating it yields CSARGPNEQFF. The chain has TRBV20-1 and TRBJ2-1, with D tentatively TRBD1 (5 bases). This CDR3 spans 11 amino acids. CDR1 is DFQATT, CDR2 SNEGSKA, per germline (reference sequence). V was pared by 3 bases and J by 7 bases, with 7 bases between.

There are a few counts of this clone. The gene calls are TRBV30 and TRBJ1-1; TRBD1 matches 7 bases. Germline loops: CDR1 GTSNPN, CDR2 SVGIG (reference sequence). The CDR3 sequence is 13 residues long. Trimming removed 2 bases from V and 3 bases from J; junction bases left unmatched: 3. The CDR3 bases are TGTGCCTGGAGTAGACAGGGCGACACTGAAGCTTTCTTT. It encodes CAWSRQGDTEAFF. The whole variable domain, filled in from reference TRBV30 and TRBJ1-1, reads SQTIHQWPATLVQPVGSPLSLECTVEGTSNPNLYWYRQAAGRGLQLLFYSVGIGQISSEVPQNLSASRPQDRQFILSSKKLLLSDSGFYLCAWSRQGDTEAFFGQGTRLTVV.

The V gene is TRBV19, the J gene TRBJ2-1, with D perhaps matching TRBD1 (5 bases). Germline CDR1 LNHDA, CDR2 SQIVND (reference sequence). CDR3 size: 14 residues. Trimming left V 4 bases short and J 5 bases short, with 12 bases between. The CDR3 coding sequence is TGTGCCAGTAGTAGGGGCCGTGGGGACAATGAGCAGTTCTTC. Protein product: CASSRGRGDNEQFF.

V usage is TRBV5-1 and J usage is TRBJ2-7, with 7 positions matching TRBD1. Germline CDR1 and CDR2: SGHRS and YFSETQ. V trimming: 2 bases; J trimming: 6 bases; junction bases outside the gene matches: 8. The CDR3 runs 14 residues. As DNA, the CDR3 is TGCGCCAGCAGCTTAGGGGGCGTGCGAGGCGAGCAGTACTTC. It codes for CASSLGGVRGEQYF.

J is TRBJ1-1 and V is TRBV5-1; the D is unclear. The germline V gene encodes CDR1 SGHRS and CDR2 YFSETQ. This CDR3 comprises 14 residues. V was clipped by 1 base and J by 3 bases, with 10 bases between them. Here the CDR3 reads CASSLSVRDTEAFF. The CDR3 coding sequence is TGCGCCAGCAGCTTGTCCGTTAGGGACACTGAAGCTTTCTTT.

This clone was found a few times. The chain has TRBV25-1 and TRBJ1-1; D unresolved. CDR1 and CDR2 (germline): MGHDK, SYGVNS. This CDR3 spans 13 amino acids. Trimming pared 2 bases from V and 0 bases from J, leaving 4 bases between. The DNA for the CDR3 is TGTGCCAGCAGTGAACGGTTGAACACTGAAGCTTTCTTT. It translates to CASSERLNTEAFF.

The chain couples TRBV30 to TRBJ1-1, with 8 bases fitting TRBD1. After removal of 1 base from V and 5 bases from J, the junction contained 12 bases not matched to a gene. The CDR3 spans 16 residues. The germline V gene has CDR1 GTSNPN and CDR2 SVGIG (reference sequence). The CDR3 region has the DNA TGTGCCTGGAGTGCACGACCTTGGACAGGGTTGACTGAAGCTTTCTTT. It specifies CAWSARPWTGLTEAFF.

The V call is TRBV6-1, the J call TRBJ2-7; a weak D match, TRBD2 (6 bases). The CDR3 totals 15 residues. Germline V gene lookup returns CDR1 MNHNS and CDR2 SASEGT. V shed 0 bases and J shed 8 bases, with 17 bases lying between them. The CDR3 reads CASSEALATLSKQYF. CDR3 DNA: TGTGCCAGCAGTGAAGCTCTAGCGACACTCTCCAAGCAGTACTTC.

This chain uses TRBV6-1 with TRBJ1-1, with D perhaps TRBD1 (6 bases). The V gene's germline CDR1 is MNHNS and CDR2 SASEGT. CDR3 length equals 16 residues. The V gene lost 4 bases and the J gene lost 1 base, with 16 bases spanning the gap. DNA of the CDR3: TGTGCCAGCAGTGGAGTGAAAAGAGGGGGGAACACTGAAGCTTTCTTT. It specifies CASSGVKRGGNTEAFF.

The V gene is TRBV5-1, the J gene TRBJ1-4, with D perhaps matching TRBD1 (5 bases). The CDR3 has 19 residues. CDR1 is SGHRS and CDR2 is YFSETQ in the germline V gene. Trimming removed 0 bases from V and 5 bases from J, with 23 bases in between. The CDR3 DNA is TGCGCCAGCAGCTTGGGGGTGTCCGGGGCCAATCCCCCAAATGAAAAACTGTTTTTT. It is translated as CASSLGVSGANPPNEKLFF.

The chain employs TRBV5-4 and TRBJ2-7, with TRBD2 as a possible D gene (5 bases). Germline lookup yields CDR1 SGHNT and CDR2 YYREEE (reference sequence). This CDR3 has 14 amino acids. V lost 1 base and J lost 0, with 8 bases in between. CDR3 region: CASSLPGSSYEQYF. The CDR3 DNA reads TGTGCCAGCAGCTTGCCGGGGAGCTCCTACGAGCAGTACTTC.

The chain has TRBV6-1 and TRBJ2-7; D may be TRBD1 (5 bases). V was pared by 8 bases and J by 3 bases, with 17 bases between. CDR3 length equals 14 residues. From germline, CDR1 is MNHNS and CDR2 SASEGT. The CDR3 DNA sequence: TGTGCCAGCGGTCGTACAGACAGAAGCTACGAGCAGTACTTC. The encoded protein is CASGRTDRSYEQYF.

The chain employs TRBV4-2 and TRBJ1-6; 9 bases are shared with TRBD1. The length of the CDR3 is 14 residues. V lost 2 bases to trimming and J lost 8 bases; unmatched junction nucleotides: 1. CDR1 LGHNA and CDR2 YNFKEQ come from the germline V gene. CDR3 in DNA: TGTGCCAGCAGCCAAAGGACAGGGGATTCACCCCTCCACTTT. As protein: CASSQRTGDSPLHF.

The chain joins TRBV28 to TRBJ2-7, with 8 bases matching TRBD2. Losses at the gene ends were 6 bases for V and 2 bases for J; bases not matched to a gene: 9. In germline, CDR1 is MDHEN, CDR2 SYDVKM. The CDR3 runs 15 residues. The CDR3 here is CASSKASGQPYEQYF. As DNA, the CDR3 is TGTGCCAGCAGCAAAGCTAGCGGGCAACCCTACGAGCAGTACTTC.

The chain's CDR3 is CASSPGTSGSTDTQYF. The CDR3 region has the DNA TGTGCCAGCAGCCCGGGGACTAGCGGCAGCACAGATACGCAGTATTTT. The J gene is TRBJ2-3, the V gene TRBV7-8, with TRBD2 identical over 11 bases. With V trimmed by 5 bases and J by 0 bases, 4 bases remained unmatched. From germline, CDR1 is SGHVS and CDR2 FQNEAQ. The CDR3 sequence is 16 residues long.

V gene TRBV28 combines with J gene TRBJ2-7, with TRBD2 identical over 11 bases. There are 13 residues in the CDR3. Unmatched junction bases numbered 7, after V lost 8 bases and J lost 7 bases. The V gene's germline CDR1 is MDHEN and CDR2 SYDVKM. The CDR3 loop is CASETSGTREQYF. The CDR3 DNA follows: TGTGCCAGCGAGACTAGCGGGACTAGGGAGCAGTACTTC.

This clone was detected only once. The chain employs TRBV6-4 and TRBJ2-7; 10 nucleotides line up with TRBD2. This CDR3 has 16 amino acids. Losses at the gene ends were 3 bases for V and 4 bases for J; bases not matched to a gene: 9. In germline, CDR1 is MRHNA, CDR2 SNTAGT. The CDR3 bases are TGTGCCAGCAGTGAAGACAGAAAACTAGCGGGGTACGAGCAGTACTTC. Translation: CASSEDRKLAGYEQYF.

The chain carries TRBV11-2 and TRBJ2-5, with 7 bases lining up with TRBD2. The CDR3 contains 14 residues. Trimming cost V 2 bases and J 7 bases; bases outside gene matches: 7. Germline values: CDR1 SGHAT, CDR2 FQNNGV. The CDR3 reads CASSLIRGVGTQYF. In DNA, the CDR3 is TGTGCCAGCAGCTTAATCCGGGGGGTGGGGACCCAGTACTTC. Combining the CDR3 with reference TRBV11-2 and TRBJ2-5 gives the whole variable domain EAGVAQSPRYKIIEKRQSVAFWCNPISGHATLYWYQQILGQGPKLLIQFQNNGVVDDSQLPKDRFSAERLKGVDSTLKIQPAKLEDSAVYLCASSLIRGVGTQYFGPGTRLLVL.

The chain links TRBV28 to TRBJ2-2, with 14 nucleotides matching TRBD2. From germline, CDR1 is MDHEN and CDR2 SYDVKM. The CDR3 totals 17 residues. V dropped 3 bases and J dropped 6; count of bases not matched to a gene: 6. The CDR3 DNA follows: TGTGCCAGCAGTTTTTCGACTAGCGGGAGGGACTCCGGGGAGCTGTTTTTT. Encoded protein: CASSFSTSGRDSGELFF.

The gene calls are TRBV29-1 and TRBJ2-3, with TRBD1 identical over 12 bases. Germline-derived CDR1 and CDR2 are SQVTM and ANQGSEA. CDR3 length: 15 amino acids. The V gene end was trimmed by 2 bases and the J gene end by 4 bases; junction bases not matched to a gene: 4. This CDR3 reads CSVERGTGGADTQYF. CDR3 DNA: TGCAGCGTTGAAAGAGGGACAGGGGGCGCAGATACGCAGTATTTT.

The chain uses TRBV11-2 and TRBJ2-5; tentatively, D is TRBD1 (6 bases). The CDR3 loop spans 14 amino acids. The germline V gene encodes CDR1 SGHAT and CDR2 FQNNGV. V was cut by 5 bases and J by 5 bases, with 15 bases left in between. The CDR3, as DNA: TGTGCCAGCAGCCTACAGGGCGGGTGGGAGACCCAGTACTTC. This encodes CASSLQGGWETQYF.